Presented here are 32 T cell receptor beta chains from one specimen sequenced in a study of blood T cell repertoires in COVID-19. Sequencing was performed with immunoSEQ multiplex PCR; in TCRdb, only in-frame clones are kept and a portion is missing. This table holds fewer than 300,000 clones, 84% found once. Sequenced sample: peripheral blood. The receptors originated from a person aged 70 to 85 with COVID-19, enrolled during active disease.

This chain connects TRBV12-3 or TRBV12-4 to TRBJ2-1; 10 positions match TRBD1. The V gene end was trimmed by 5 bases and the J gene end by 10 bases; junction bases not matched to a gene: 5. This CDR3 is 13 amino acids long. In nucleotides, the CDR3 is TGTGCCAGCAGTAGACAGGGGGCTGGAGAGCAGTTCTTC. This translates into CASSRQGAGEQFF.

The chain uses TRBV19 and TRBJ1-5, with D maybe TRBD1 (6 bases). The germline gives CDR1 LNHDA, CDR2 SQIVND (reference sequence). The CDR3 has 13 amino acids. The ends were cut back, 3 bases at V and 7 bases at J, with 10 bases in the middle. In DNA, the CDR3 is TGTGCCAGTAGTATCGACAGGCGACAGCCCCAGCATTTT. It yields the protein CASSIDRRQPQHF. Full variable domain (outside the CDR3, taken from reference TRBV19 and TRBJ1-5): DGGITQSPKYLFRKEGQNVTLSCEQNLNHDAMYWYRQDPGQGLRLIYYSQIVNDFQKGDIAEGYSVSREKKESFPLTVTSAQKNPTAFYLCASSIDRRQPQHFGDGTRLSIL.

This chain uses TRBV28 with TRBJ1-6; 7 bases map to TRBD1. There are 16 residues in the CDR3. Germline trimming cut 8 bases from V and 8 bases from J; bases unmatched to any gene: 15. The germline gives CDR1 MDHEN, CDR2 SYDVKM. The CDR3 here is CASGLRLGGEDSPLHF. As DNA, the CDR3 is TGTGCCAGCGGTCTCCGCTTAGGGGGCGAGGATTCACCCCTCCACTTT.

The chain employs TRBV28 and TRBJ1-5, with D uncertain. Germline CDR1 is MDHEN and CDR2 is SYDVKM. V lost 5 bases to trimming and J lost 2 bases, with 10 bases between them. This CDR3 contains 14 residues. The CDR3 sequence: CASSVRDGNQPQHF. In nucleotides, the CDR3 is TGTGCCAGCAGTGTAAGAGATGGCAATCAGCCCCAGCATTTT.

In this sample, this clone turned up a few times. V gene TRBV28 combines with J gene TRBJ1-2; a possible D gene is TRBD1 (6 bases). The V end was cut by 6 bases, the J end by 4 bases, with 18 bases between. This CDR3 has 15 residues. CDR1 is MDHEN, CDR2 SYDVKM, per germline. In nucleotides, the CDR3 is TGTGCCAGCAGGCTGACAGGCCACCTTCTCTATGGCTACACCTTC. Translation: CASRLTGHLLYGYTF.

The chain employs TRBV7-2 and TRBJ1-1; the D gene is possibly TRBD1 (5 bases). Trimming took 1 base from V and 1 from J, leaving 10 bases between them. This CDR3 spans 15 amino acids. Germline CDR1 reads SGHTA; CDR2 reads FQGNSA. DNA for the CDR3: TGTGCCAGCAGCTTAGTGACAGCAAAGAACACTGAAGCTTTCTTT. It specifies CASSLVTAKNTEAFF.

Here the CDR3 reads CASSLGQGGFNEKLFF. For the CDR3, the DNA is TGTGCCAGCAGCTTGGGGCAGGGTGGGTTTAATGAAAAACTGTTTTTT. The chain recombines TRBV5-5 with TRBJ1-4, with D possibly matching TRBD1 (5 bases). The CDR3 extends over 16 amino acids. The germline V and J ends were trimmed by 0 bases and 4 bases, with 13 bases remaining between them. The germline V gene encodes CDR1 SGHKS and CDR2 YYEKEE (reference sequence).

This clone was seen only a few times. The gene calls are TRBV27 and TRBJ2-2; tentatively, D is TRBD1 (6 bases). The CDR3 extends over 16 amino acids. The germline V and J ends were trimmed by 7 bases and 4 bases, with 19 bases remaining between them. Germline V gene lookup returns CDR1 MNHEY and CDR2 SMNVEV (reference sequence). CDR3 sequence: CASKTTGRASTGELFF. The CDR3 DNA follows: TGTGCCAGCAAAACTACAGGGCGGGCTTCCACCGGGGAGCTGTTTTTT.

The CDR3 nucleotides read TGTGCCAGCAGCGACCCTCATAATCAAGGGGAAGTCTATGGCTACACCTTC. Amino acid sequence: CASSDPHNQGEVYGYTF. The gene calls are TRBV6-2 or TRBV6-3 and TRBJ1-2; D may be TRBD1 (5 bases). Per germline, CDR1 MNHEY and CDR2 SVGEGT. CDR3 size: 17 residues. The V and J ends lost 6 bases and 4 bases respectively, with 24 bases between them.

This chain joins TRBV6-5 and TRBJ2-1; 7 bases line up with TRBD1. The germline V gene has CDR1 MNHEY and CDR2 SVGAGI. V lost 0 bases, J lost 10 bases, and 0 bases stayed unmatched. The CDR3 length is 12 residues. CDR3 in DNA: TGTGCCAGCAGTTACTCACAGGGGGAGCAGTTCTTC. It specifies CASSYSQGEQFF.

This clone was recorded only once. This sequence joins TRBV29-1 and TRBJ1-2, with 10 bases aligning to TRBD1. The germline CDR1 and CDR2 sequences are SQVTM and ANQGSEA. V was pared by 7 bases and J by 8 bases, with 13 bases of the junction left unmatched. This CDR3 spans 14 amino acids. As DNA, the CDR3 is TGCAGCGACATACGACAGGGGGCTTCCCCAGGCTACACCTTC. It encodes CSDIRQGASPGYTF.

The J gene is TRBJ2-5, the V gene TRBV21-1; the table's D call of TRBD1 was not tested on the DNA. TRBV21-1 is a documented pseudogene. The CDR3 has 14 amino acids. The CDR3 region is CASSNHRIQETQYF. The DNA for the CDR3 is TGTGCCAGCAGCAACCACAGGATACAAGAGACCCAGTACTTC.

This clone was detected a few times. This rearrangement joins TRBV3-1 (or the pseudogene TRBV3-2) to TRBJ2-7, with TRBD1 identical over 7 bases. Germline trimming cut 4 bases from V and 4 bases from J; bases unmatched to any gene: 7. This CDR3 is 14 amino acids long. CDR1 LGHDT and CDR2 YNNKEL come from the germline V gene (reference sequence). CDR3 bases: TGTGCCAGCAGCCGCGACAGGGTATCTTACGAGCAGTACTTC. The encoded protein is CASSRDRVSYEQYF.

About this clone itself: The limits of the CDR3 on the DNA are not certain, so only TCRdb's listed CDR3 is given. This chain uses TRBV4-3 with TRBJ2-5; the D call TRBD1 from the table was never checked on the DNA. Germline V CDR1 and CDR2: LGHNA, YSLEER. The CDR3 spans 15 residues, counting both ends. The CDR3 spells CASSTSQGAGETQYF.

The J gene is TRBJ2-1, the V gene TRBV27; 9 bases are a match to TRBD2. Germline CDR1 and CDR2: MNHEY and SMNVEV (reference sequence). The CDR3 extends over 15 amino acids. The V and J ends lost 2 bases and 7 bases, in that order; junction bases with no gene match: 6. The CDR3 sequence: CASSLASGNRNEQFF. CDR3 nucleotides: TGTGCCAGCAGTTTAGCTAGCGGGAATAGGAATGAGCAGTTCTTC.

V is TRBV7-2 and J is TRBJ2-1, with TRBD2 identical over 9 bases. The trim removed 5 bases at V and 3 bases at J, leaving 2 bases unmatched. The CDR3 consists of 14 residues. In germline, CDR1 is SGHTA, CDR2 FQGNSA. CDR3 residues: CASSRTSDYNEQFF. In DNA form, the CDR3 reads TGTGCCAGCAGCCGGACTAGCGACTACAATGAGCAGTTCTTC.

The chain employs TRBV6-5 and TRBJ1-1, with a tentative D call TRBD1 (6 bases). The V gene's germline CDR1 is MNHEY and CDR2 SVGAGI. The CDR3 is 13 residues long. V was pared by 7 bases and J by 5 bases, with 14 bases between. The CDR3 nucleotides are TGTGCCAGCATACAGGGCGTTTTTACTGAAGCTTTCTTT. Protein: CASIQGVFTEAFF.

This chain uses TRBV28 with TRBJ1-1, with 12 positions matching TRBD1. Germline CDR1 is MDHEN and CDR2 is SYDVKM. The CDR3 sequence is 15 residues long. V lost 4 bases to trimming and J lost 5 bases; unmatched junction nucleotides: 5. The CDR3 loop reads CASSSGQGARTEAFF. CDR3 nucleotide sequence: TGTGCCAGCAGTTCGGGACAGGGGGCGCGAACTGAAGCTTTCTTT.

The CDR3 reads CATSNLRRGGEQFF. DNA for the CDR3: TGTGCCACCAGTAACCTGAGGCGGGGTGGTGAGCAGTTCTTC. The V call is TRBV15, the J call TRBJ2-1, with TRBD2 as a possible D gene (6 bases). The CDR3 extends over 14 amino acids. Germline V CDR1 and CDR2: LNHNV, YYDKDF (reference sequence). V lost 6 bases and J 9 bases, leaving 18 bases between the germline ends.

The J gene is TRBJ1-3, the V gene TRBV19, with D tentatively TRBD1 (6 bases). V was shortened by 9 bases and J by 2 bases, with 14 bases between the two germline ends. This CDR3 is 14 amino acids long. CDR1 and CDR2 from the germline V gene are LNHDA and SQIVND (reference sequence). CDR3 amino acids: CASASRGAGNTIYF. The CDR3 coding sequence is TGTGCCAGCGCCAGCAGGGGCGCTGGAAACACCATATATTTT.

This clone was seen once. The chain recombines TRBV6-6 with TRBJ1-5; weak D call: TRBD1 (5 bases). Looked up from germline, CDR1 is MNHNY and CDR2 is SVGAGI (reference sequence). Deletions cut 5 bases from V and 0 bases from J, with 20 bases between. The CDR3 sequence is 18 residues long. Here the CDR3 DNA reads TGTGCCAGCAGTCTAGTTCAGGGTCCCCGTAATAGCAATCAGCCCCAGCATTTT. Amino acid sequence: CASSLVQGPRNSNQPQHF.

This chain connects TRBV9 to TRBJ2-7, with D possibly TRBD2 on 5 matching bases. Germline CDR1 and CDR2: SGDLS and YYNGEE. The CDR3 loop spans 15 amino acids. With 1 base removed from V and 2 bases from J, the gap between germline ends came to 13 bases. This CDR3 reads CASSVTGISPYEQYF. The DNA for the CDR3 is TGTGCCAGCAGCGTAACGGGGATCAGCCCCTACGAGCAGTACTTC.

The genes are TRBV28 and TRBJ2-6; D is ambiguous. This CDR3 has 16 amino acids. Trimming took off 2 bases at V and 0 bases at J, with 8 bases between the two ends. CDR1 is MDHEN, CDR2 SYDVKM, per germline. CDR3 sequence (DNA): TGTGCCAGCAGTTTACGGTCACCCTCTGGGGCCAACGTCCTGACTTTC. Protein: CASSLRSPSGANVLTF.

V is TRBV28 and J is TRBJ2-7, with 9 bases that match TRBD2. Losses at the gene ends were 7 bases for V and 1 base for J; bases not matched to a gene: 5. The CDR3 contains 14 residues. CDR1 is MDHEN and CDR2 is SYDVKM in the germline V gene. CDR3 coding DNA: TGTGCCAGCAATCTAGCGGGAAGGTCCTACGAGCAGTACTTC. It yields the protein CASNLAGRSYEQYF.

This chain links TRBV28 with TRBJ1-5; D possibly corresponds to TRBD1 (6 bases). In germline, CDR1 is MDHEN, CDR2 SYDVKM. The CDR3 totals 15 residues. Trimming pared 0 bases from V and 4 bases from J, leaving 10 bases between. The CDR3 reads CASSLWDRVNQPQHF. The CDR3 DNA sequence: TGTGCCAGCAGTTTATGGGACAGAGTAAATCAGCCCCAGCATTTT.

V usage is TRBV9 and J usage is TRBJ2-1, with 10 positions matching TRBD2. Trimming took 0 bases from V and 9 from J; bases not matched to a gene: 15. Germline values: CDR1 SGDLS, CDR2 YYNGEE. CDR3 length equals 18 residues. CDR3 residues: CASSVATRQRGGPSEQFF. For the CDR3, the DNA is TGTGCCAGCAGCGTAGCTACCCGTCAGCGGGGGGGCCCAAGTGAGCAGTTCTTC.

This clone was recorded only once. The rearrangement joins TRBV25-1 to TRBJ2-5; TRBD1 might be the D (6 bases). The germline V and J ends were trimmed by 8 bases and 5 bases, with 18 bases remaining between them. The germline CDR1 and CDR2 sequences are MGHDK and SYGVNS. This CDR3 is built from 14 residues. The CDR3, as DNA: TGTGCCAGCGGACCGGGACACAGTGGGGAGACCCAGTACTTC. This translates into CASGPGHSGETQYF.

The chain carries TRBV6-2 or TRBV6-3 and TRBJ2-7; TRBD2 might be the D (6 bases). The CDR3 totals 14 residues. Trimming stripped 4 bases from V and 4 bases from J, with 14 bases between. From germline, CDR1 is MNHEY and CDR2 SVGEGT. Written as DNA, the CDR3 is TGTGCCAGCAGTTCCGTTCTTAGCGGTTACGAGCAGTACTTC. It is translated as CASSSVLSGYEQYF.

The chain has TRBV11-3 and TRBJ2-2; D gene ambiguous. The CDR3 loop spans 13 amino acids. The V end was cut by 0 bases, the J end by 7 bases, with 6 bases between. Per the germline V gene, CDR1 is SGHNT and CDR2 is YENEEA. The CDR3 nucleotides are TGTGCCAGCAGCTTAGAGGGCTTCGGGGAGCTGTTTTTT. Protein sequence: CASSLEGFGELFF.

V gene TRBV7-2 combines with J gene TRBJ1-5; D may be TRBD1 (6 bases). Trimming removed 5 bases from V and 7 bases from J, with 9 bases in between. This CDR3 has 12 residues. Germline-derived CDR1 and CDR2 are SGHTA and FQGNSA. The CDR3 coding sequence is TGTGCCAGCAGCCGTGACAGGCAGCCCCAGCATTTT. As protein: CASSRDRQPQHF. Together with reference TRBV7-2 and TRBJ1-5, the CDR3 gives the full variable domain: GAGVSQSPSNKVTEKGKDVELRCDPISGHTALYWYRQSLGQGLEFLIYFQGNSAPDKSGLPSDRFSAERTGGSVSTLTIQRTQQEDSAVYLCASSRDRQPQHFGDGTRLSIL.

V and J are TRBV5-8 and TRBJ2-3; the D is unclear. V was clipped by 2 bases and J by 0 bases, with 4 bases between them. The length of the CDR3 is 13 residues. Germline V gene lookup returns CDR1 SGHTS and CDR2 YDEGEE. In DNA, the CDR3 is TGTGCCAGCAGCTTCCCTAGCACAGATACGCAGTATTTT. It codes for CASSFPSTDTQYF.

V usage is TRBV10-3 and J usage is TRBJ1-1; 9 bases are a match to TRBD1. Unmatched junction bases numbered 7, after V lost 5 bases and J lost 6 bases. This CDR3 comprises 14 residues. Looked up from germline, CDR1 is ENHRY and CDR2 is SYGVKD. CDR3 sequence reads: CAISRTGVPAEAFF. The CDR3 DNA reads TGTGCCATCAGTAGGACAGGGGTTCCTGCTGAAGCTTTCTTT.